The clone carrying this T cell receptor (beta chain) has just a few counts. Antigen: not known. This entry comes from a study of CD8 T cells in ankylosing spondylitis. Study conclusions and caveats: It appeared that ankylosing spondylitis blood was characterized by a TCR beta motif of fewer than ten highly homologous variants. As for the disease-linked clones, they showed a CD8+ phenotype and occurred at relatively low frequencies in peripheral blood.

Quantitative barcoded 5'-RACE was used to prepare TCR beta libraries. TCRdb passed the 5' RACE reads through MiXCR, listing each CDR3 protein once. The table lists 100,000 or so distinct CDR3 sequences, roughly 8.8% of them singletons. This CDR3 is built from 14 residues. The V gene is TRBV21-1, the J gene TRBJ1-2. TRBV21-1 counts as a pseudogene. Sequenced input: blood, either unsorted or a sorted T cell fraction (not recorded which). This sequence originates from a male donor with ankylosing spondylitis. CDR3: CASSNGPDLYGYTF. For the CDR3, the DNA is TGTGCCAGCAGCAACGGTCCAGACTTGTATGGCTACACCTTC.